The sequence of this T cell receptor beta chain was determined in a study of molecular identifiers for immune sequencing clone quantification. Across the whole study: RNA, taken in replicates from approximately 20,000 or 100,000 naive CD8 cells, was split five ways, with four sequenced.

TCRdb passed the PCR reads through MiXCR, listing each CDR3 protein once. The table lists around 470,000 distinct CDR3 sequences, roughly 25% of them singletons. CDR3 length equals 15 residues. Germline assignment: CDR1 MDHEN and CDR2 SYDVKM. V lost 5 bases and J lost 1, with 12 bases in between. This clonotype has just a few counts. Its specificity is unknown. Broader study findings: Clones that had above 20 RNA copies took up over 98% of effector molecules but under 1% in naive cells.

Naive CD8 libraries used about 17,000 to 1,000,000 sorted cells and 10%, 30% or 50% RNA. This sequence was found in a human donor in good health. Some libraries in this study had Jurkat cell RNA spiked in. J is TRBJ1-5 and V is TRBV28; a weak D match, TRBD1 (6 bases). Input material: naive CD8+ T cells from blood, with Jurkat cell RNA spiked in. Specified subset: FACS-sorted CD8+CD4-CCR7+CD45RA+ naive T cells. The CDR3 sequence: CASSPQGRSNQPQHF. In DNA, the CDR3 is TGTGCCAGCAGTCCCCAGGGGAGAAGCAATCAGCCCCAGCATTTT.